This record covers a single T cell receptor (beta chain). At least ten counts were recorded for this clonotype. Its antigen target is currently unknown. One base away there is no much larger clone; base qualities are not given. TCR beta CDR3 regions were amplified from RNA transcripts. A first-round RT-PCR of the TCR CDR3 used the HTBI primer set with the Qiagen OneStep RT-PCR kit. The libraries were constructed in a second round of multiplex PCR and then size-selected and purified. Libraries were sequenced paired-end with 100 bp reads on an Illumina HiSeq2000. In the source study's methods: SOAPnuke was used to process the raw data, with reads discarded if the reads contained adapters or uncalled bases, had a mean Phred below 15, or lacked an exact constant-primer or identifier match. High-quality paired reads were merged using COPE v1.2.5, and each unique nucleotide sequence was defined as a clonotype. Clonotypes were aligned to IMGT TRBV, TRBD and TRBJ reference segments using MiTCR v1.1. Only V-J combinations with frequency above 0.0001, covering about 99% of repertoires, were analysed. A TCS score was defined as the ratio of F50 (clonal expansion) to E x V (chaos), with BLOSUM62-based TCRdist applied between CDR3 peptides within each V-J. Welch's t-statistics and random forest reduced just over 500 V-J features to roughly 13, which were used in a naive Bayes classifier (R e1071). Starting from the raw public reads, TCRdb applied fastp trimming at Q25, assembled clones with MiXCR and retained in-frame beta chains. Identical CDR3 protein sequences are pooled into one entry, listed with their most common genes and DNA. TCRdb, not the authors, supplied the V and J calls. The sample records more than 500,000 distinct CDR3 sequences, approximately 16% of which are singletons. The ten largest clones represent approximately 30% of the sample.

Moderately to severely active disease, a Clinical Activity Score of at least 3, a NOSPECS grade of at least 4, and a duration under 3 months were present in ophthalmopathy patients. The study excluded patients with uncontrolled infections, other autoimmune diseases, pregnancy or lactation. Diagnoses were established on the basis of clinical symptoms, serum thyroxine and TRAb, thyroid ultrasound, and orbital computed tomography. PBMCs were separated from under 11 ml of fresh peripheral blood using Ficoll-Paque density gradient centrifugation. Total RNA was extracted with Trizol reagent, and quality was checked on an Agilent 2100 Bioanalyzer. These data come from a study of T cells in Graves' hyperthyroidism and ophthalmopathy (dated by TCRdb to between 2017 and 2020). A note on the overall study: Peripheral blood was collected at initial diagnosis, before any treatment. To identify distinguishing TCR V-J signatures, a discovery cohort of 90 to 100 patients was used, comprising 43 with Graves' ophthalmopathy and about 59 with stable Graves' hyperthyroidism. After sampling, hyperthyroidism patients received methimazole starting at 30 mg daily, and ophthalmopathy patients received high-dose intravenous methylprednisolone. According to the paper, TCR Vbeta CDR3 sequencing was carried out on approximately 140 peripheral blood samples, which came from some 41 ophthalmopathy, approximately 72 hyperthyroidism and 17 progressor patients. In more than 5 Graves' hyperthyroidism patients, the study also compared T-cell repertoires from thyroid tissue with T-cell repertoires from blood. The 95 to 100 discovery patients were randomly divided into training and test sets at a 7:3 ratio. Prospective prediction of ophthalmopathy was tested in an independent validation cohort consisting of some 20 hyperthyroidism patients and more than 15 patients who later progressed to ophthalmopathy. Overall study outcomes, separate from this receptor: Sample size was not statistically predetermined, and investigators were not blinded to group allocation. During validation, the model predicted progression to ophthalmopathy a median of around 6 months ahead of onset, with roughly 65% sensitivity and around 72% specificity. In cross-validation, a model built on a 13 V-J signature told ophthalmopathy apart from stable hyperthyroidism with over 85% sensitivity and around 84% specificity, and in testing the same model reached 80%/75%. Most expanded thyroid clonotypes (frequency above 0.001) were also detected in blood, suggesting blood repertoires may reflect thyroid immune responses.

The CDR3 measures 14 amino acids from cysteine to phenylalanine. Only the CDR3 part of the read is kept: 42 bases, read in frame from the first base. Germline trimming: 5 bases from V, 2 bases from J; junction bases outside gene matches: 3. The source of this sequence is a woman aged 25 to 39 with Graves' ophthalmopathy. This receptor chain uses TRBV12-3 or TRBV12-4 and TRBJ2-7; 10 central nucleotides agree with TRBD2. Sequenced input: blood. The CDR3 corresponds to CASSPLAGAYEQYF. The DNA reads TGTGCCAGCAGTCCTCTAGCGGGGGCCTACGAGCAGTACTTC.